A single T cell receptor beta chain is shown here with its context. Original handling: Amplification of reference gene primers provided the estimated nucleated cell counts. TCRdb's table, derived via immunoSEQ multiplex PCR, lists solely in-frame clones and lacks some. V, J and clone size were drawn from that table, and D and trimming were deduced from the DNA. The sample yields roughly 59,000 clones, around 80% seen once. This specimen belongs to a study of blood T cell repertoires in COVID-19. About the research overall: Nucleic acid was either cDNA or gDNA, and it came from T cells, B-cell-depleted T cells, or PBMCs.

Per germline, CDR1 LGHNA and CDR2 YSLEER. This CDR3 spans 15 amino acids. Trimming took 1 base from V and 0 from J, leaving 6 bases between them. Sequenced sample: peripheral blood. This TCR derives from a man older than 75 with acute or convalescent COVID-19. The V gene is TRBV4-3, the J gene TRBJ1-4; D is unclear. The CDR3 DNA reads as TGCGCCAGCAGCCAAGTCATTGCAACTAATGAAAAACTGTTTTTT. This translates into CASSQVIATNEKLFF.